This T cell receptor (beta chain) was recorded in a study of cytomegalovirus exposure and HLA in healthy donors. Study details: A data release that came early held roughly 80 million unique TCRs from HLA-typed donors.

V dropped 2 bases and J dropped 2 bases, with 7 bases sitting between them. The CDR3 spans 13 residues. The germline gives CDR1 MNHEY, CDR2 SMNVEV (reference sequence). As for this clone: Its antigen is not identified.

Each donor was nominally healthy when sampled (though unrecorded immune exposures were likely). Findings and caveats of the study: Judged likely to be a sequencing artifact was a cluster of highly shared sequence variants. Published work reported that the classifier diagnosed cytomegalovirus status with high specificity and sensitivity.

The primer mix had 60 Vbeta and 13 Jbeta primers. Clones were sequenced by immunoSEQ multiplex PCR, and TCRdb holds only the in-frame ones, with some missing. Of roughly 150,000 clones listed, over 60% are singletons. This chain links TRBV27 with TRBJ2-7; D is undetermined. Sequencing used PBMCs. This clonotype originated in a man aged 35 to 55 in good health and CMV-seronegative. This chain's CDR3 is CASSLKLPYEQYF. CDR3 coding DNA: TGTGCCAGCAGTTTAAAGCTTCCCTACGAGCAGTACTTC.